The T cell receptor (beta chain) under discussion was sequenced for a study of T cell clonotyping in hematopoietic cell transplantation. Some clones are missing from TCRdb's copy, which holds only in-frame ones; the method was immunoSEQ multiplex PCR. Of tens of thousands of clones listed, about four fifths are singletons. Time point meaning: recipient sample about 28 days before transplant, after cytoreduction. Recipient blood drawn about 28 days pretransplant and days 30, 100, 180 after. Trimming removed 4 bases at V and 5 bases at J, with 15 bases between. The length of the CDR3 is 16 residues. The germline V gene has CDR1 SGHAT and CDR2 FQNNGV.

The specimen was peripheral blood mononuclear cells, collected before stem cell transplant. The gene calls are TRBV11-2 and TRBJ1-6, with D possibly being TRBD1 (6 bases). The sequence came from a man aged 55 to 70 with myelodysplastic syndrome. Some clones in this sample may be carry-over from other donors' samples. Written as DNA, the CDR3 is TGTGCCAGCAGCTCAAACCCGGGACAAAATAATTCACCCCTCCACTTT. Protein: CASSSNPGQNNSPLHF. The complete variable domain, with remaining parts taken from reference TRBV11-2 and TRBJ1-6, reads EAGVAQSPRYKIIEKRQSVAFWCNPISGHATLYWYQQILGQGPKLLIQFQNNGVVDDSQLPKDRFSAERLKGVDSTLKIQPAKLEDSAVYLCASSSNPGQNNSPLHFGNGTRLTVT.